The 8 T cell receptor beta chains listed next were all sequenced from one sample in a study of blood T cell repertoires in COVID-19. TCRdb keeps only in-frame clones here, not all; method: immunoSEQ multiplex PCR. Counted here are fewer than 300,000 clones, 70% to 90% occurring once; the ten biggest clones make up approximately 2.6%. What was sequenced was peripheral blood. The origin of the receptors is a woman in her sixties or seventies with active or convalescent COVID-19.

The chain employs TRBV6-5 and TRBJ2-7; 8 bases align to TRBD1. Germline-derived CDR1 and CDR2 are MNHEY and SVGAGI. The CDR3 runs 14 residues. V trimming: 2 bases; J trimming: 6 bases; junction bases outside the gene matches: 6. In DNA, the CDR3 is TGTGCCAGCAGTTACGTGGACAGGGTAGGCGAGCAGTACTTC. Translating gives CASSYVDRVGEQYF.

V usage is TRBV4-2 and J usage is TRBJ2-7, with 9 positions matching TRBD2. Germline V gene lookup returns CDR1 LGHNA and CDR2 YNFKEQ. The CDR3 loop spans 16 amino acids. With 1 base clipped from V and 5 bases from J, the junction kept 9 bases outside the gene matches. The chain's CDR3 is CASSQVRLAGSHEQYF. The CDR3 bases are TGTGCCAGCAGCCAAGTCCGGCTAGCGGGGTCACACGAGCAGTACTTC.

This chain joins TRBV7-2 and TRBJ1-1; TRBD1 aligns across 7 bases. This CDR3 has 15 amino acids. The V and J ends lost 6 bases and 1 base, in that order; junction bases with no gene match: 8. Germline CDR1 SGHTA, CDR2 FQGNSA. The CDR3, as DNA: TGTGCCAGCAGTTTTCAGGGGGTTCGGAACACTGAAGCTTTCTTT. This encodes CASSFQGVRNTEAFF.

The count of this clone is one. The chain recombines TRBV5-8 with TRBJ1-3; D may be TRBD1 (6 bases). The CDR3 consists of 16 residues. CDR1 is SGHTS and CDR2 is YDEGEE in the germline V gene. V was shortened by 2 bases and J by 0 bases, with 12 bases between the two germline ends. CDR3 bases: TGTGCCAGCAGCTTATGGGGGGGCGACTCTGGAAACACCATATATTTT. Protein product: CASSLWGGDSGNTIYF.

CDR3 nucleotide sequence: TGTGCCAGCAGTTTTACTATCTGGGATACGCAGTATTTT. Its translation is CASSFTIWDTQYF. V gene TRBV6-5 combines with J gene TRBJ2-3; D is uncertain. CDR1 is MNHEY, CDR2 SVGAGI, per germline. This CDR3 contains 13 residues. Trimming took off 4 bases at V and 6 bases at J, with 11 bases between the two ends.

The rearrangement joins TRBV12-3 or TRBV12-4 to TRBJ2-3; D is uncertain. The length of the CDR3 is 12 residues. Trimming removed 1 base at V and 4 bases at J, with 3 bases between. The CDR3 bases are TGTGCCAGCAGTTTAGTCTCAGATACGCAGTATTTT. This encodes CASSLVSDTQYF.

V usage is TRBV19 and J usage is TRBJ2-2; a weak D match, TRBD2 (6 bases). CDR3 length equals 15 residues. The V end was cut by 4 bases, the J end by 6 bases, with 15 bases between. CDR1 is LNHDA, CDR2 SQIVND, per germline (reference sequence). The CDR3: CASSKGLAPAGELFF. DNA of the CDR3: TGTGCCAGTAGTAAGGGACTTGCTCCCGCCGGGGAGCTGTTTTTT.

The chain uses TRBV28 and TRBJ2-3, with 11 bases fitting TRBD2. CDR1 is MDHEN, CDR2 SYDVKM, per germline. The CDR3 totals 17 residues. V trimming: 8 bases; J trimming: 5 bases; junction bases outside the gene matches: 15. The CDR3 sequence: CASYNGLAGGEGDTQYF. The DNA for the CDR3 is TGTGCCAGCTACAATGGGCTAGCGGGAGGAGAGGGAGATACGCAGTATTTT.